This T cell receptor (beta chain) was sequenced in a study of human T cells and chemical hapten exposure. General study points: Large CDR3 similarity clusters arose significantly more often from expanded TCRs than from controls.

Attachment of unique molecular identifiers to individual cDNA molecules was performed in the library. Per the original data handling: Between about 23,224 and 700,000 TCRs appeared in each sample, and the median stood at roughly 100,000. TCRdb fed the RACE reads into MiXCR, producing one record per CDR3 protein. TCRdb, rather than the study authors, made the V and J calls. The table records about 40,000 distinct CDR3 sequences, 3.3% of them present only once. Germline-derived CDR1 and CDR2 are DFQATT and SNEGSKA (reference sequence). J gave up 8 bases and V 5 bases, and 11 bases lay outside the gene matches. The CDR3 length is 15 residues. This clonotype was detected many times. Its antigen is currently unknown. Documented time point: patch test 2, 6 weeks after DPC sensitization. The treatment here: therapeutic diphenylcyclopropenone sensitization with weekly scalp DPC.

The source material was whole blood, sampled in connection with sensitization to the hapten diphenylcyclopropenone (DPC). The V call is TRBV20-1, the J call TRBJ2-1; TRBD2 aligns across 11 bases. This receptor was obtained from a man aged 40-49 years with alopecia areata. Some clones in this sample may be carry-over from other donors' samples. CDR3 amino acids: CSAPSLLAGGDEQFF. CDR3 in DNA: TGCAGTGCTCCTAGTCTCTTAGCGGGAGGGGATGAGCAGTTCTTC.